This T cell receptor beta chain was obtained from a study of T cell responses to AZD1222 COVID-19 vaccine. Trimming at V came to 7 bases and at J to 5 bases, leaving 10 bases not matched to a gene. Looked up from germline, CDR1 is SQVTM and CDR2 is ANQGSEA. CDR3 length: 14 residues. Study conclusions and caveats: Reportedly, nearly half of unique spike TCRs recognized epitopes outside B.1.351/B.1.1.7 mutations. White British people made up most donors, females outnumbered males, and clonal diversity was possibly underestimated. In all cases, repertoires were sampled only after the peak T cell response. Two doses of AZD1222 preceded a rise in Spike-specific TCR breadth and depth.

Notes on this clone: Its antigen remains unidentified.

Sequencing used immunoSEQ multiplex PCR; TCRdb keeps in-frame clones, though not all of them. The table has about 110,000 clones, 85% to 90% seen once. This chain joins TRBV29-1 and TRBJ2-2; the match to TRBD2 covers 7 bases. This clonotype was sampled from an adult who received the AZD1222 COVID-19 vaccine. The material was peripheral blood, obtained 28 days after the second AZD1222 dose. The CDR3 sequence: CSARWGRGTGELFF. In DNA form, the CDR3 reads TGCAGCGCTCGTTGGGGGAGGGGAACCGGGGAGCTGTTTTTT.